A single T cell receptor beta chain is shown here with its context. Its antigen is currently unknown. For every subset, genomic DNA was evenly distributed across several immunoSEQ plates. Some clones are missing from TCRdb's copy, which holds only in-frame ones; the method was immunoSEQ multiplex PCR. The sample holds about 2.5 million clones, 92% seen once. The donors were all Caucasian adults (living in Nashville, Tennessee). This entry is derived from a study of shared clonotypes between healthy human individuals. Study at large: CD4 naive and CD4 memory each took three plates per donor, while CD8 naive took two and CD8 memory one. Points from the study as a whole: The study generally estimated greater richness for naive than memory subsets.

With 4 bases removed from V and 7 bases from J, the gap between germline ends came to 16 bases. The germline V gene has CDR1 SEHNR and CDR2 FQNEAQ (reference sequence). The CDR3 runs 14 residues. This rearrangement joins TRBV7-9 to TRBJ1-1, with unresolved D. The clonotype comes from a man between 18 and 29 years old in good health. Some clones in this sample may be carry-over from other donors' samples. The source material was naive CD4+ T cells from PBMCs. Sample subset: CD45RA+ positively selected. CDR3: CASSSSSKTREAFF. Written as DNA, the CDR3 is TGTGCCAGCAGCTCTTCCTCAAAAACTCGTGAAGCTTTCTTT.